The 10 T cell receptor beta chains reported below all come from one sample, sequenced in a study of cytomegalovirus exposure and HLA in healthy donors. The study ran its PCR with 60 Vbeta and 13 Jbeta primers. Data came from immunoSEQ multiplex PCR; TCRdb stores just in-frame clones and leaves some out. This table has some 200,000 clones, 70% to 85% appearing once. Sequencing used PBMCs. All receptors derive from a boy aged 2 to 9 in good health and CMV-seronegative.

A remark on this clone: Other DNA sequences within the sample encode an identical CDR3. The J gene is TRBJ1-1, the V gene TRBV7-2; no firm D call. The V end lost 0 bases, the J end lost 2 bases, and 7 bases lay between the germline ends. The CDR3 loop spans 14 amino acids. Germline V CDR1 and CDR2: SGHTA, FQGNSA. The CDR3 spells CASSLAGVNTEAFF. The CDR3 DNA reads TGTGCCAGCAGCTTAGCCGGGGTTAACACTGAAGCTTTCTTT.

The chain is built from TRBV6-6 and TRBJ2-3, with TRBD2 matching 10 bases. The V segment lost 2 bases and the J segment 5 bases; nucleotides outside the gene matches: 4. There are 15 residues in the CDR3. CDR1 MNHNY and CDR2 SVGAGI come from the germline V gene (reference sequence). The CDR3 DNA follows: TGTGCCAGCAGTTACGGAGCGGGGGGGGAAGATACGCAGTATTTT. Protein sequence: CASSYGAGGEDTQYF.

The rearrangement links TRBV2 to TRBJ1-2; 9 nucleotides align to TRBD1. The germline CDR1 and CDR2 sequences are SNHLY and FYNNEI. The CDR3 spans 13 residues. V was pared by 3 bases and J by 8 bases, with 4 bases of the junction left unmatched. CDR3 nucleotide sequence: TGTGCCAGCAGTGATTACAGGGGGCACGGCTACACCTTC. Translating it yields CASSDYRGHGYTF. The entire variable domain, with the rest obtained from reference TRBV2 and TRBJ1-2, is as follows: EPEVTQTPSHQVTQMGQEVILRCVPISNHLYFYWYRQILGQKVEFLVSFYNNEISEKSEIFDDQFSVERPDGSNFTLKIRSTKLEDSAMYFCASSDYRGHGYTFGSGTRLTVV.

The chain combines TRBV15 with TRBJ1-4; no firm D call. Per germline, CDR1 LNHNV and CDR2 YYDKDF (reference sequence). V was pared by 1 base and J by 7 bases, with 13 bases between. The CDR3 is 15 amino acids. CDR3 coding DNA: TGTGCCACCAGCAGAGCTCGAGGGAAGGGTGAAAAACTGTTTTTT. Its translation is CATSRARGKGEKLFF.

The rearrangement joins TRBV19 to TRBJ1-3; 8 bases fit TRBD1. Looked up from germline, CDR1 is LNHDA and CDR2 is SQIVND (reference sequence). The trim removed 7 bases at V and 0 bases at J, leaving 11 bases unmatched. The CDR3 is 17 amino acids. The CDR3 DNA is TGTGCCAGTACCGGACAGGGAGCCTCCGTCTCTGGAAACACCATATATTTT. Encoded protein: CASTGQGASVSGNTIYF.

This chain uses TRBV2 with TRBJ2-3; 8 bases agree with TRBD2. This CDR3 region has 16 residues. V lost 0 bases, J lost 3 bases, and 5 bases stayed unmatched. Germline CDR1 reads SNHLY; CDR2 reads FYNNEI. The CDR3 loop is CASSEATSEPTDTQYF. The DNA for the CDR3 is TGTGCCAGCAGTGAAGCGACTAGCGAACCTACAGATACGCAGTATTTT.

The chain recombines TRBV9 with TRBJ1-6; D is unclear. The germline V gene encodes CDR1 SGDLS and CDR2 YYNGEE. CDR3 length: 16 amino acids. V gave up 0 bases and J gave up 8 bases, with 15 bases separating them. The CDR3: CASSVANTPGYSPLHF. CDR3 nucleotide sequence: TGTGCCAGCAGCGTAGCTAATACCCCCGGGTATTCACCCCTCCACTTT.

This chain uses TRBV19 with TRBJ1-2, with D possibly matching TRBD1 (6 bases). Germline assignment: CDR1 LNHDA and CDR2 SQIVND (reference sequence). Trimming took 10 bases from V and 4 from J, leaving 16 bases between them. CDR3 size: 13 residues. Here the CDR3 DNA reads TGTGCCACGGGGAACAGGGAGGGCTATGGCTACACCTTC. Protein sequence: CATGNREGYGYTF.

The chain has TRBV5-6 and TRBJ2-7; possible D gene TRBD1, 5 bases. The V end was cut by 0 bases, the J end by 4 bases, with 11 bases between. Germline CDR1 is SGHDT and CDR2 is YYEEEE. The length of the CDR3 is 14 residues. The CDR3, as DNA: TGTGCCAGCAGCTTGGGGACACGTGTGTACGAGCAGTACTTC. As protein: CASSLGTRVYEQYF.

The CDR3 protein is CASSLFPLGTGQGGYTF. The CDR3 nucleotides are TGTGCCAGCAGTTTATTCCCCCTAGGGACAGGGCAAGGGGGCTACACCTTC. The chain links TRBV27 to TRBJ1-2; 9 positions agree with TRBD1. The CDR3 sequence is 17 residues long. Germline V gene sequence: CDR1 MNHEY, CDR2 SMNVEV (reference sequence). The ends lost 1 base at V and 8 bases at J; junction bases unmatched: 14.